The sequence of this TCR delta chain was determined in a study of gamma-delta T cells after stem cell transplantation. TCRdb re-identified clones in the RT-PCR reads via CATT. In the table there are 1,000 to 1,500 delta-chain clones, more than 30% of which are singletons. This clone showed up just once. The CDR3 contains 17 residues. The germline CDR1 and CDR2 sequences are GEAIGNYY and EKD. Germline trimming cut 3 bases from V and 0 bases from J; bases unmatched to any gene: 9. The gene calls are TRDV2 and TRDJ1; 10 positions match TRDD3. The clonotype comes from a human donor. It is not recorded whose cells these are; they may come from a transplant donor. What was sequenced was gamma-delta T cells. The CDR3 loop is CACDSVTTGGYTDKLIF. CDR3 in DNA: TGTGCCTGTGACTCGGTAACAACTGGGGGATACACCGATAAACTCATCTTT.